This T cell receptor (beta chain) was identified during a study of blood T cell repertoires in COVID-19. At the level of the study: The United States, Italy and Spain provided the acute and convalescent COVID-19 samples. Nucleic acid was either cDNA or gDNA, and it came from T cells, B-cell-depleted T cells, or PBMCs.

Per germline, CDR1 SGHVS and CDR2 FQNEAQ. V lost 2 bases to trimming and J lost 6 bases, with 14 bases between them. This CDR3 region has 15 residues. Source study methods: Using reference gene primer amplification, nucleated cell counts were estimated. Sequencing used immunoSEQ multiplex PCR; TCRdb keeps in-frame clones, though not all of them. D and trimming were read from the DNA, whereas the V and J calls and clone size are those reported in that table. The sample contains tens of thousands of clones, 80% of which appear only once. Material: peripheral blood. The receptor was derived from a man aged 70 or older who had recovered from COVID-19. The J gene is TRBJ2-1, the V gene TRBV7-8; D remains unclear. Here the CDR3 DNA reads TGTGCCAGCAGCTTATCAAACCTCGAGCGCAATGAGCAGTTCTTC. Translating it yields CASSLSNLERNEQFF.